This T cell receptor (beta chain) originates from a study of blood T cell repertoires in COVID-19. Overall study: From T cells, B-cell-depleted T cells, or PBMCs came the material, which was cDNA or gDNA.

Germline CDR1 reads SGHAT; CDR2 reads FQNNGV. This CDR3 comprises 19 residues. V lost 5 bases, J lost 0 bases, and 20 bases lay in between. Original methodology: Amplifying reference gene primers gave estimates of nucleated cell counts. Produced via immunoSEQ multiplex PCR; TCRdb's table is partial and in-frame only. The V and J calls and the clone size are those of that table, but D and trimming were determined from the DNA. The table includes 250,000 or so clones, over 75% detected once. The sequence derives from a man aged 25-45 years who had recovered from COVID-19. Sequenced material: peripheral blood. This chain joins TRBV11-2 and TRBJ2-6; TRBD1 is a possible D gene (6 bases). This chain's CDR3 is CASSPRSGRGPSGANVLTF. The CDR3 DNA reads as TGTGCCAGCAGCCCCCGGTCGGGCAGGGGCCCCTCTGGGGCCAACGTCCTGACTTTC. Full variable domain (missing parts from reference TRBV11-2 and TRBJ2-6): EAGVAQSPRYKIIEKRQSVAFWCNPISGHATLYWYQQILGQGPKLLIQFQNNGVVDDSQLPKDRFSAERLKGVDSTLKIQPAKLEDSAVYLCASSPRSGRGPSGANVLTFGAGSRLTVL.